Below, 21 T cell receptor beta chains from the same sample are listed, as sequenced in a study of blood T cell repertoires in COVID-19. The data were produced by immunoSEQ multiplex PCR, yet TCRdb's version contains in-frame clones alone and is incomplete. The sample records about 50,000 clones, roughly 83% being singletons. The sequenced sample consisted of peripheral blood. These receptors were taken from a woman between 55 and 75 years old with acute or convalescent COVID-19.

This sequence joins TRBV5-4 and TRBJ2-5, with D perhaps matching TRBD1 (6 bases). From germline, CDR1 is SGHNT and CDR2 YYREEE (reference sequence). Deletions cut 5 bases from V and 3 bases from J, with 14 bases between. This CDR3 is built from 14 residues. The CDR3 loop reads CASSLGQLKETQYF. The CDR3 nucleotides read TGTGCCAGCAGTCTTGGACAGCTTAAAGAGACCCAGTACTTC.

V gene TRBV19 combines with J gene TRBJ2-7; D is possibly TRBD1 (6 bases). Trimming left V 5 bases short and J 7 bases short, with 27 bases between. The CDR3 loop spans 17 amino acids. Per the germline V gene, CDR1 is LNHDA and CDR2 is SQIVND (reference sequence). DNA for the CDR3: TGTGCCAGTAGTCCCCTGCAGGGGCGGCTCGGGTTGGGAGAGCAGTACTTC. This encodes CASSPLQGRLGLGEQYF.

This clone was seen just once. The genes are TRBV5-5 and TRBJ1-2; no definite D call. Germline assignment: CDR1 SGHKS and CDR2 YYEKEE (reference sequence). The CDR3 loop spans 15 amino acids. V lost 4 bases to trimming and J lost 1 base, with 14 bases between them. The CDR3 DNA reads TGTGCCAGCAGCCCCCCCGGTGGTTTTAACTATGGCTACACCTTC. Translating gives CASSPPGGFNYGYTF.

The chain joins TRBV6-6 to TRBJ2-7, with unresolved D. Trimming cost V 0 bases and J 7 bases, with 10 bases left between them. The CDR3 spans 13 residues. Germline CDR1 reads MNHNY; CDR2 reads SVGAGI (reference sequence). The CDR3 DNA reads TGTGCCAGCAGTTACTCGCGGCAGCAAGAGCAGTACTTC. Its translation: CASSYSRQQEQYF.

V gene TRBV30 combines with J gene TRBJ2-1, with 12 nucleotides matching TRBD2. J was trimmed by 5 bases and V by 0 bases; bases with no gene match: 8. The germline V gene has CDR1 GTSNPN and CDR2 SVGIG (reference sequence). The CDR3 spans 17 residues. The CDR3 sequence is CAWSVGTSGSPHNEQFF. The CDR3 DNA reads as TGTGCCTGGAGTGTGGGGACTAGCGGGTCCCCCCACAATGAGCAGTTCTTC.

CDR3 sequence reads: CASSSGRSGALLYEQYF. The DNA for the CDR3 is TGCGCCAGCAGCTCAGGACGTAGCGGGGCCCTTCTATACGAGCAGTACTTC. The chain uses TRBV5-1 and TRBJ2-7; 8 bases agree with TRBD2. The CDR3 loop spans 17 amino acids. Trimming cost V 3 bases and J 4 bases; bases outside gene matches: 15. Germline CDR1 reads SGHRS; CDR2 reads YFSETQ.

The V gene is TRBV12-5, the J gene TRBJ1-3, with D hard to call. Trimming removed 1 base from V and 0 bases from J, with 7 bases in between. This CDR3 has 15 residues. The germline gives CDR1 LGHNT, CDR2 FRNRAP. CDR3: CASGLDYSSGNTIYF. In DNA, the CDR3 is TGTGCTAGTGGTTTGGATTATAGCTCTGGAAACACCATATATTTT. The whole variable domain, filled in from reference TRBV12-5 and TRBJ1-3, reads DARVTQTPRHKVTEMGQEVTMRCQPILGHNTVFWYRQTMMQGLELLAYFRNRAPLDDSGMPKDRFSAEMPDATLATLKIQPSEPRDSAVYFCASGLDYSSGNTIYFGEGSWLTVV.

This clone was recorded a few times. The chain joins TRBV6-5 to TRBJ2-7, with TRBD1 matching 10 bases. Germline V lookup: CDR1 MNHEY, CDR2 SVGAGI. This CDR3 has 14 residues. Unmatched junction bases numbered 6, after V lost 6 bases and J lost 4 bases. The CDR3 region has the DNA TGTGCCAGCAGAGCTCGACAGGGGGCATACGAGCAGTACTTC. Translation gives CASRARQGAYEQYF.

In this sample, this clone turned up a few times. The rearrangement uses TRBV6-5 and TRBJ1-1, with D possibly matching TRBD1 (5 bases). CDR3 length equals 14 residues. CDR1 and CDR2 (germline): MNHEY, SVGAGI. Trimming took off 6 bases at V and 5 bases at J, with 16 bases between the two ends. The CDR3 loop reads CASSKWGGETEAFF. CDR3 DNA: TGTGCCAGCAGCAAATGGGGGGGGGAAACTGAAGCTTTCTTT.

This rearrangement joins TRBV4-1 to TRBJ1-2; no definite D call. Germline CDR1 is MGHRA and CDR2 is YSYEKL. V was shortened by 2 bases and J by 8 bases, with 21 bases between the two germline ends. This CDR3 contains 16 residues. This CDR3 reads CASSQSERTPSQGYTF. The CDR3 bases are TGCGCCAGCAGCCAATCAGAGCGGACCCCCTCACAGGGCTACACCTTC.

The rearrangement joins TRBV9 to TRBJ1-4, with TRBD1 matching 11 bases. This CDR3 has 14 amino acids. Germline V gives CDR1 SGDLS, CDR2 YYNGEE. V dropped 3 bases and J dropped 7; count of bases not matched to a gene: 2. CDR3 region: CASSGDRGSEKLFF. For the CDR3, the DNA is TGTGCCAGCAGCGGGGACAGGGGGAGTGAAAAACTGTTTTTT.

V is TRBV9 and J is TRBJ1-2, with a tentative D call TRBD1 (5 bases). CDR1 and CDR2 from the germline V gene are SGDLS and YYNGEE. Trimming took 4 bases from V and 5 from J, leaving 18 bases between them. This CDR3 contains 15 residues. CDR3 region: CASSPIPGGPYGYTF. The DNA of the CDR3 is TGTGCCAGCAGCCCAATACCCGGGGGACCTTATGGCTACACCTTC.

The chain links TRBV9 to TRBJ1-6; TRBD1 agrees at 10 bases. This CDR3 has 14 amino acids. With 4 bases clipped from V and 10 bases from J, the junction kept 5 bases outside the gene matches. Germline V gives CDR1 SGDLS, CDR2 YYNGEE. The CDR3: CASSSGQGGSPLHF. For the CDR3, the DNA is TGTGCCAGCAGCTCAGGACAGGGGGGCTCACCCCTCCACTTT.

The CDR3 bases are TGTGCCAGCAGCGGCGGTACAGGGGGCAATGAGCAGTTCTTC. This gives the protein CASSGGTGGNEQFF. V and J are TRBV5-4 and TRBJ2-1; 8 bases are a match to TRBD1. CDR3 length equals 14 residues. Germline trimming cut 4 bases from V and 6 bases from J; bases unmatched to any gene: 6. CDR1 is SGHNT and CDR2 is YYREEE in the germline V gene (reference sequence).

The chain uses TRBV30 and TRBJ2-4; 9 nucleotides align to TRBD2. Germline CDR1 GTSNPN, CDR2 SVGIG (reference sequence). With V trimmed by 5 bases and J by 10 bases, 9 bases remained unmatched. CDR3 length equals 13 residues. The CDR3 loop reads CAWLLAGSRIQYF. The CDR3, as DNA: TGTGCCTGGTTACTAGCGGGCTCTCGGATTCAGTACTTC.

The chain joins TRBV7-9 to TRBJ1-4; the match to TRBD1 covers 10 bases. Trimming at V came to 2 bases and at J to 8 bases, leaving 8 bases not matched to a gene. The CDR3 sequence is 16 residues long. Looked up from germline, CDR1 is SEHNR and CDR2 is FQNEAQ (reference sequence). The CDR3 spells CASSLFRGQGDEKLFF. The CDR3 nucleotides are TGTGCCAGCAGCTTATTTAGAGGACAGGGGGACGAAAAACTGTTTTTT.

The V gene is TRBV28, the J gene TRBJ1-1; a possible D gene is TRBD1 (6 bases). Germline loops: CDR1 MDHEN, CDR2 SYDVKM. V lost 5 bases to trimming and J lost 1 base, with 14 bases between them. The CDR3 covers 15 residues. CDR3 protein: CASSPNQGRNTEAFF. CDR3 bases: TGTGCCAGCAGTCCTAACCAGGGGAGGAACACTGAAGCTTTCTTT.

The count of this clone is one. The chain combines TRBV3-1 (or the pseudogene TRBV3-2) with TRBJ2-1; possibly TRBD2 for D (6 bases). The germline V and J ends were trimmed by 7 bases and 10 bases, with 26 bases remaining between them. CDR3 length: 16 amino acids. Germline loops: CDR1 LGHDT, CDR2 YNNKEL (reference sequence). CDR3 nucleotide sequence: TGTGCCAGCACCCGAAGGAGGGACGAAGGGGTCAACGAGCAGTTCTTC. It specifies CASTRRRDEGVNEQFF.

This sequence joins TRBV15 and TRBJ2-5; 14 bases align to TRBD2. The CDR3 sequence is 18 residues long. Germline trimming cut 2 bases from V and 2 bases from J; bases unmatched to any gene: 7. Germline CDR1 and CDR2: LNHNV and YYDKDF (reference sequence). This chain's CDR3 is CATSRLLGLAGGQETQYF. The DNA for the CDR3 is TGTGCCACCAGCAGACTATTAGGACTAGCGGGGGGACAAGAGACCCAGTACTTC.

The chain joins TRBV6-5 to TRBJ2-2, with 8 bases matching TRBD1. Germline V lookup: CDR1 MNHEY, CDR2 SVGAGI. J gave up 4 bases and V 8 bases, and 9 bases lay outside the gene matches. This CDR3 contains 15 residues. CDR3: CASSPQGASTGELFF. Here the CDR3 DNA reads TGTGCCAGCTCCCCCCAGGGGGCTAGCACCGGGGAGCTGTTTTTT.

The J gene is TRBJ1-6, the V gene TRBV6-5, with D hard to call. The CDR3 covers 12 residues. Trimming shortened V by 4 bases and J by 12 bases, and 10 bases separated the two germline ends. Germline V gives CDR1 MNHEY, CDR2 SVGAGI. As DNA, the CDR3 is TGTGCCAGCAGTTTCCGGAAGCGACCCCTCCACTTT. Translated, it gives CASSFRKRPLHF.